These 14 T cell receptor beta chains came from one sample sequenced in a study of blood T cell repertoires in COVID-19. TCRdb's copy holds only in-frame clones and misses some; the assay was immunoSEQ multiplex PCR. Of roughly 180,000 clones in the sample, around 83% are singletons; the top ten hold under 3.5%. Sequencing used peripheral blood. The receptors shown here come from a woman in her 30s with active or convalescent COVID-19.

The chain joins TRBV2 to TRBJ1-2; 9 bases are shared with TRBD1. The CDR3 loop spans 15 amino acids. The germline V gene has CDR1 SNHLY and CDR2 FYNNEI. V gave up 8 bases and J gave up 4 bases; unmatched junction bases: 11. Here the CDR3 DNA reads TGTGCCAGCGGGGGACAGGGAATCGCCTTCTATGGCTACACCTTC. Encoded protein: CASGGQGIAFYGYTF.

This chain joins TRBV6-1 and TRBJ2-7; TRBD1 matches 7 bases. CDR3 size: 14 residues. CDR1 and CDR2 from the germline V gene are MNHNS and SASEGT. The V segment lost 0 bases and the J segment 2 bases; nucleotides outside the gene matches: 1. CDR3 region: CASSEARGPYEQYF. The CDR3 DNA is TGTGCCAGCAGTGAAGCAAGGGGGCCCTACGAGCAGTACTTC.

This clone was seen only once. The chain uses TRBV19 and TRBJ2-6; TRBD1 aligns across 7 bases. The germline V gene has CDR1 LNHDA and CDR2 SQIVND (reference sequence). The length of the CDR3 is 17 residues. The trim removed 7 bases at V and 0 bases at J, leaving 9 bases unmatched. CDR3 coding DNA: TGTGCCAGTATCCGGACAGGAGCTGCCTCTGGGGCCAACGTCCTGACTTTC. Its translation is CASIRTGAASGANVLTF.

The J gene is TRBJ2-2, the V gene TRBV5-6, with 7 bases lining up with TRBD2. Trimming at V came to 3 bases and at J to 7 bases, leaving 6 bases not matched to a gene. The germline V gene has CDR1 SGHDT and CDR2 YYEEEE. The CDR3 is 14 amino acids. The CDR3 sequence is CASSSPGGGGELFF. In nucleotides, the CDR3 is TGTGCCAGCAGCTCCCCGGGAGGAGGCGGGGAGCTGTTTTTT.

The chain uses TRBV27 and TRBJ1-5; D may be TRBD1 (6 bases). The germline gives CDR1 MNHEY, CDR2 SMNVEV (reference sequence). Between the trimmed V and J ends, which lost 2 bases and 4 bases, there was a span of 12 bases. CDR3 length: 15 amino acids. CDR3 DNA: TGTGCCAGCAGTTTAAGGGGGATTAGAAATCAGCCCCAGCATTTT. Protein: CASSLRGIRNQPQHF.

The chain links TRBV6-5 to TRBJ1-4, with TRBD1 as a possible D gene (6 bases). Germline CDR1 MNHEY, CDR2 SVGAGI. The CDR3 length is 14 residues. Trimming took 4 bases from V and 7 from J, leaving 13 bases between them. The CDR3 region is CASSWGQRGEKLFF. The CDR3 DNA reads TGTGCCAGCAGTTGGGGACAACGGGGTGAAAAACTGTTTTTT.

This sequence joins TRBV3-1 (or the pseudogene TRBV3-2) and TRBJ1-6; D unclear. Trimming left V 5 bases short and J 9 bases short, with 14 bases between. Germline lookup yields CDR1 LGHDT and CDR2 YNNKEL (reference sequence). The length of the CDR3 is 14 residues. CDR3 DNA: TGTGCCAGCAGCGGACTCCTACGTGGTTCACCCCTCCACTTT. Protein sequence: CASSGLLRGSPLHF.

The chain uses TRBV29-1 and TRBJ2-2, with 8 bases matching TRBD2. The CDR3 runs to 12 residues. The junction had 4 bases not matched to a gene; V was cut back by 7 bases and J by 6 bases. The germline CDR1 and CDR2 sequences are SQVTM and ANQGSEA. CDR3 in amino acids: CSAGGASGELFF. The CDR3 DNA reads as TGCAGCGCCGGGGGGGCCTCCGGGGAGCTGTTTTTT.

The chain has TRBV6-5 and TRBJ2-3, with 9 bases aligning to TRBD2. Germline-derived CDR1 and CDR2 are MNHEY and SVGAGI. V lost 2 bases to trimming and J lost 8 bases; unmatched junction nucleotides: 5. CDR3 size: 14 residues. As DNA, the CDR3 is TGTGCCAGCAGTTACGGCAATAGCGGGGGTACGCAGTATTTT. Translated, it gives CASSYGNSGGTQYF.

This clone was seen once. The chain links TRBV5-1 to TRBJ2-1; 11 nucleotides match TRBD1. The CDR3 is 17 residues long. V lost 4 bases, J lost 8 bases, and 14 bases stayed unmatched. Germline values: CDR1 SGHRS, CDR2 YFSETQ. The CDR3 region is CASSQWHRTGGVDEQFF. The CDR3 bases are TGCGCCAGCAGCCAATGGCACAGGACAGGGGGCGTCGATGAGCAGTTCTTC.

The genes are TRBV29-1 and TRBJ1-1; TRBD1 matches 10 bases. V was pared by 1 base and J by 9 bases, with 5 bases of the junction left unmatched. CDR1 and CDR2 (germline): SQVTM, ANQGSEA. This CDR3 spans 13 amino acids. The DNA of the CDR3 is TGCAGCGTTGAAGGCGGGACAGGGGCGAAAGCTTTCTTT. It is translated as CSVEGGTGAKAFF.

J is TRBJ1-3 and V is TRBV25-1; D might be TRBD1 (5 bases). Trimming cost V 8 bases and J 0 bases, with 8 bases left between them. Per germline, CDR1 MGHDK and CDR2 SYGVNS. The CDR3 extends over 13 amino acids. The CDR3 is CASRQSSGNTIYF. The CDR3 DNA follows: TGTGCCAGCCGACAGTCCTCTGGAAACACCATATATTTT.

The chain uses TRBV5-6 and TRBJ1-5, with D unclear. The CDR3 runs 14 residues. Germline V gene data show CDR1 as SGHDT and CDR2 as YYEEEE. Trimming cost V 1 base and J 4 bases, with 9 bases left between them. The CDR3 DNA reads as TGTGCCAGCAGCTTGCCGGGAAATAATCAGCCCCAGCATTTT. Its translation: CASSLPGNNQPQHF.

The CDR3 here is CASSLTSGPYEQYF. DNA of the CDR3: TGTGCCAGCAGTTTGACTAGCGGCCCCTACGAGCAGTACTTC. The chain links TRBV6-5 to TRBJ2-7; 9 bases are a match to TRBD2. This CDR3 has 14 amino acids. V lost 4 bases and J lost 2; bases outside the gene matches: 3. CDR1 MNHEY and CDR2 SVGAGI come from the germline V gene.